These T cell receptor beta chains were read from a single sample in a study of blood T cell repertoires in COVID-19. The protocol was immunoSEQ multiplex PCR, while the TCRdb copy is restricted to in-frame clones and leaves out a portion. This table has about 210,000 clones, 85% appearing once. Source material: peripheral blood. The receptors stem from a woman in her seventies with COVID-19, enrolled during active disease. CDR3s include the opening cysteine and the closing phenylalanine or tryptophan. A D gene is named only where the DNA matches it firmly. Where a row states a size, it is once, few, many or the class of an expanded clone; other rows omit it.

d_call,v_call,clone_size,j_call,cdr3_aa,cdr3_nt
-,TRBV6-5,-,TRBJ1-1,CASTKTVFTEAFF,TGTGCCAGCACCAAGACAGTGTTCACTGAAGCTTTCTTT
-,TRBV13,-,TRBJ1-1,CARGGSQGSHTEAFF,TGTGCCAGAGGGGGAAGCCAGGGGAGTCACACTGAAGCTTTCTTT
-,TRBV19,-,TRBJ1-5,CASSVLAGRNSNQPQHF,TGTGCCAGTAGCGTGCTCGCGGGACGGAATAGCAATCAGCCCCAGCATTTT
-,TRBV5-1,-,TRBJ1-1,CASSFVTGTTEAFF,TGCGCCAGCAGCTTCGTTACAGGGACCACTGAAGCTTTCTTT
TRBD1,TRBV6-6,-,TRBJ1-1,CASSYPGQGITEAFF,TGTGCCAGCAGTTACCCGGGACAGGGGATAACTGAAGCTTTCTTT
-,TRBV19,-,TRBJ2-1,CASSIVSGWQFF,TGTGCCAGTAGTATAGTATCAGGCTGGCAGTTCTTC
TRBD2,TRBV19,-,TRBJ2-3,CASRIAGDTQYF,TGTGCCAGTAGGATAGCGGGAGATACGCAGTATTTT
TRBD1,TRBV18,-,TRBJ1-1,CASSPSSGTVTEAFF,TGTGCCAGCTCACCTTCCTCCGGGACAGTCACTGAAGCTTTCTTT
-,TRBV19,-,TRBJ1-2,CASSIDPGVNYGYTF,TGTGCCAGTAGTATAGATCCAGGGGTTAACTATGGCTACACCTTC
-,TRBV5-1,few,TRBJ2-3,CASSLMSGSTDTQYF,TGCGCCAGCAGCTTAATGTCGGGAAGCACAGATACGCAGTATTTT
TRBD1,TRBV7-2,once,TRBJ2-1,CASSLAGTGEQFF,TGTGCCAGCAGCTTAGCCGGGACAGGAGAGCAGTTCTTC
TRBD1,TRBV19,few,TRBJ1-2,CASSTTGEYGYTF,TGTGCCAGTAGTACAACAGGGGAGTATGGCTACACCTTC
TRBD1,TRBV5-4,-,TRBJ1-2,CASSDEKQGAQSYGYTF,TGTGCCAGCAGCGACGAAAAACAGGGGGCCCAATCCTATGGCTACACCTTC
-,TRBV28,-,TRBJ1-2,CASSPPRGGPVYGYTF,TGTGCCAGCAGCCCCCCGCGGGGAGGGCCCGTCTATGGCTACACCTTC
-,TRBV9,-,TRBJ1-1,CASSVAIDTEAFF,TGTGCCAGCAGCGTAGCCATTGACACTGAAGCTTTCTTT
-,TRBV6-2/TRBV6-3,-,TRBJ1-1,CASSPRPGGNTEAFF,TGTGCCAGCAGCCCACGTCCGGGGGGGAACACTGAAGCTTTCTTT
TRBD1,TRBV7-9,-,TRBJ2-7,CASRRQGVDEQYF,TGTGCCAGCCGGCGACAGGGAGTGGACGAGCAGTACTTC
-,TRBV27,-,TRBJ1-1,CASSLWGDTEAFF,TGTGCCAGCAGTTTATGGGGGGACACTGAAGCTTTCTTT
-,TRBV19,-,TRBJ1-4,CAAGVGSGRDNEKLFF,TGTGCCGCCGGGGTTGGGTCAGGGCGGGATAATGAAAAACTGTTTTTT
TRBD2,TRBV27,-,TRBJ2-2,CASSRRLAGSTGELFF,TGTGCCAGCAGTCGTAGACTAGCGGGGTCCACCGGGGAGCTGTTTTTT
TRBD1,TRBV5-4,-,TRBJ1-6,CASSPRQGINSPLHF,TGTGCCAGCAGCCCGAGACAGGGGATTAATTCACCCCTCCACTTT
TRBD1,TRBV19,-,TRBJ1-3,CASSMTRTGVGNTIYF,TGTGCCAGTAGTATGACCCGGACAGGGGTAGGAAACACCATATATTTT
-,TRBV9,once,TRBJ1-6,CASSVEQASNSPLHF,TGTGCCAGCAGCGTAGAACAGGCCTCCAATTCACCCCTCCACTTT
-,TRBV6-2/TRBV6-3,-,TRBJ1-5,CASSYAGQPQHF,TGTGCCAGCAGTTACGCGGGCCAGCCCCAGCATTTT
TRBD1,TRBV4-3,-,TRBJ2-1,CASSQSGTGRKNEQFF,TGCGCCAGCAGCCAATCTGGGACAGGGCGTAAAAATGAGCAGTTCTTC
TRBD2,TRBV30,-,TRBJ2-7,CAWSEVAGSYEQYF,TGTGCCTGGAGTGAGGTAGCGGGTTCCTACGAGCAGTACTTC
TRBD2,TRBV4-3,-,TRBJ2-3,CASSPGLAGVGDTQYF,TGCGCCAGCAGCCCGGGACTAGCGGGAGTTGGTGATACGCAGTATTTT
-,TRBV29-1,-,TRBJ2-7,CSVDLGFPEGEQYF,TGCAGCGTTGACCTTGGATTTCCTGAGGGTGAGCAGTACTTC
-,TRBV11-3,-,TRBJ1-4,CASSLDRTNEKLFF,TGTGCCAGCAGCTTAGACCGGACTAATGAAAAACTGTTTTTT
-,TRBV4-3,-,TRBJ1-2,CASSQVGGAYGYTF,TGCGCCAGCAGCCAAGTTGGGGGCGCATATGGCTACACCTTC
-,TRBV9,-,TRBJ1-2,CASSVESGGYGYTF,TGTGCCAGCAGCGTAGAGTCAGGAGGATACGGCTACACCTTC
-,TRBV6-2/TRBV6-3,few,TRBJ2-5,CASSYSNVGRETQYF,TGTGCCAGCAGTTACTCGAACGTTGGTCGGGAGACCCAGTACTTC
TRBD1,TRBV15,once,TRBJ1-1,CATSTGGSEAFF,TGTGCCACCAGCACAGGGGGATCTGAAGCTTTCTTT
-,TRBV4-3,-,TRBJ1-4,CASSQDPVSGEKLFF,TGCGCCAGCAGCCAAGATCCTGTCTCCGGTGAAAAACTGTTTTTT
TRBD1,TRBV19,-,TRBJ1-5,CASRTGTGSFSNQPQHF,TGTGCCAGTAGGACCGGGACAGGGTCTTTCAGCAATCAGCCCCAGCATTTT
TRBD2,TRBV7-2,-,TRBJ2-1,CASSLFSLAVYNEQFF,TGTGCCAGCAGCTTATTCTCGCTAGCGGTATACAATGAGCAGTTCTTC
-,TRBV5-4,-,TRBJ2-1,CASSLVGGTYNEQFF,TGTGCCAGCAGCTTGGTGGGCGGGACCTACAATGAGCAGTTCTTC
TRBD1,TRBV7-9,-,TRBJ2-2,CASSSPQGAVTGELFF,TGTGCCAGCAGTTCACCCCAGGGGGCCGTTACCGGGGAGCTGTTTTTT
TRBD1,TRBV7-7,once,TRBJ2-5,CASSPNRGETQYF,TGTGCTAGCAGCCCGAACAGGGGAGAGACCCAGTACTTC
TRBD1,TRBV25-1,-,TRBJ1-1,CASNLQGSSTEAFF,TGTGCCAGCAATTTACAGGGGTCGAGCACTGAAGCTTTCTTT
TRBD2,TRBV2,-,TRBJ2-3,CASRRGLAGSTDTQYF,TGTGCCAGCAGACGAGGACTAGCCGGTAGCACAGATACGCAGTATTTT
TRBD1,TRBV10-3,-,TRBJ1-3,CAISDPTGAGNTIYF,TGTGCCATCAGTGACCCGACAGGGGCTGGAAACACCATATATTTT
TRBD1,TRBV14,few,TRBJ1-2,CASSQEQGGAYGYTF,TGTGCCAGCAGCCAAGAACAGGGGGGTGCCTATGGCTACACCTTC
-,TRBV29-1,-,TRBJ2-5,CSVALGTSRETQYF,TGCAGCGTTGCGCTGGGCACCTCCAGGGAGACCCAGTACTTC
-,TRBV7-2,-,TRBJ2-7,CASSLGSTPYEQYF,TGTGCCAGCAGCTTAGGATCTACCCCCTACGAGCAGTACTTC
-,TRBV12-5,once,TRBJ2-5,CASGPASGGIQETQYF,TGTGCTAGTGGCCCCGCTTCCGGGGGAATCCAAGAGACCCAGTACTTC